This entry lists 29 T cell receptor beta chains sequenced from one sample in a study of cytomegalovirus exposure and HLA in healthy donors. The PCR ran on 60 Vbeta and 13 Jbeta primers. Using immunoSEQ multiplex PCR, the repertoire was profiled, and TCRdb retains in-frame clones only, with some absent. The table includes 99,000 or so clones, about 9.4% detected once. The specimen was PBMCs. These receptors were collected from a middle-aged man in good health and CMV-seropositive.

The V gene is TRBV14, the J gene TRBJ2-5; tentative D call: TRBD2 (6 bases). CDR1 and CDR2 from the germline V gene are SGHDN and FVKESK. There are 15 residues in the CDR3. V lost 4 bases and J 5 bases, leaving 17 bases between the germline ends. Written as DNA, the CDR3 is TGTGCCAGCAGCCGGTTAGGGACTCAAGGGGAGACCCAGTACTTC. This gives the protein CASSRLGTQGETQYF. Complete variable domain (other parts from reference TRBV14 and TRBJ2-5): EAGVTQFPSHSVIEKGQTVTLRCDPISGHDNLYWYRRVMGKEIKFLLHFVKESKQDESGMPNNRFLAERTGGTYSTLKVQPAELEDSGVYFCASSRLGTQGETQYFGPGTRLLVL.

This chain joins TRBV18 and TRBJ1-5, with TRBD1 identical over 8 bases. CDR3 length: 15 amino acids. Germline V gene lookup returns CDR1 KGHSH and CDR2 LQKENI. Trimming took 6 bases from V and 0 from J; bases not matched to a gene: 4. The CDR3 DNA reads as TGTGCCAGCTCCAAGACAGGGGATAGCAATCAGCCCCAGCATTTT. This codes for CASSKTGDSNQPQHF.

V usage is TRBV7-6 and J usage is TRBJ1-5, with 8 bases identical to TRBD1. After removal of 1 base from V and 7 bases from J, the junction contained 3 bases not matched to a gene. This CDR3 spans 14 amino acids. CDR1 is SGHVS and CDR2 is FNYEAQ in the germline V gene. This CDR3 is CASSLDRGRQPQHF. The CDR3 coding sequence is TGTGCCAGCAGCTTAGACAGGGGGAGGCAGCCCCAGCATTTT.

The chain links TRBV19 to TRBJ2-1; 12 positions agree with TRBD2. The CDR3 length is 16 residues. Per the germline V gene, CDR1 is LNHDA and CDR2 is SQIVND (reference sequence). The V gene end was trimmed by 1 base and the J gene end by 6 bases; junction bases not matched to a gene: 4. The CDR3 is CASSIALTSGSNEQFF. The CDR3 DNA follows: TGTGCCAGTAGTATAGCCTTGACTAGCGGGAGCAATGAGCAGTTCTTC.

About this clone: Other DNA sequences from this sample encode an identical CDR3 as well. The chain recombines TRBV9 with TRBJ1-1; D is uncertain. Germline CDR1 and CDR2: SGDLS and YYNGEE. Trimming pared 0 bases from V and 5 bases from J, leaving 5 bases between. The CDR3 runs 12 residues. CDR3 DNA sequence: TGTGCCAGCAGCGTAGGAGAGACTGAAGCTTTCTTT. Translation gives CASSVGETEAFF.

This clone was counted between two and nine times. The chain combines TRBV19 with TRBJ1-5, with no clear D. The CDR3 contains 19 residues. Trimming shortened V by 3 bases and J by 9 bases, and 30 bases separated the two germline ends. Germline lookup yields CDR1 LNHDA and CDR2 SQIVND (reference sequence). The CDR3 loop is CASSISHSLDGGIYRPQHF. Here the CDR3 DNA reads TGTGCCAGTAGTATTTCCCATAGTTTAGATGGTGGTATTTATCGGCCCCAGCATTTT.

J is TRBJ1-2 and V is TRBV9; D not resolved. The V end lost 0 bases, the J end lost 4 bases, and 10 bases lay between the germline ends. The germline CDR1 and CDR2 sequences are SGDLS and YYNGEE. This CDR3 is built from 14 residues. The CDR3: CASSVGNRFYGYTF. In DNA form, the CDR3 reads TGTGCCAGCAGCGTAGGTAACCGGTTCTATGGCTACACCTTC. The whole variable domain, filled in from reference TRBV9 and TRBJ1-2, reads DSGVTQTPKHLITATGQRVTLRCSPRSGDLSVYWYQQSLDQGLQFLIQYYNGEERAKGNILERFSAQQFPDLHSELNLSSLELGDSALYFCASSVGNRFYGYTFGSGTRLTVV.

This clone has a handful of counts. This rearrangement joins TRBV7-2 to TRBJ2-2; 7 bases align to TRBD1. Germline CDR1 reads SGHTA; CDR2 reads FQGNSA. J lost 3 bases, V lost 6 bases, and 7 bases had no gene match. This CDR3 has 15 residues. CDR3 in amino acids: CASRSTGQDTGELFF. CDR3 bases: TGTGCCAGCAGATCGACAGGGCAAGACACCGGGGAGCTGTTTTTT.

This clone occurred once. This chain uses TRBV14 with TRBJ1-1; maybe TRBD1 (5 bases). Trimming removed 7 bases at V and 1 base at J, with 10 bases between. Germline V gene data show CDR1 as SGHDN and CDR2 as FVKESK. The CDR3 has 13 amino acids. CDR3 DNA sequence: TGTGCCAGCACCCAGGGCCAGAACACTGAAGCTTTCTTT. Its protein is CASTQGQNTEAFF.

V usage is TRBV5-1 and J usage is TRBJ2-3; possibly TRBD2 for D (6 bases). The length of the CDR3 is 13 residues. V lost 3 bases and J lost 4, with 9 bases in between. Germline CDR1 and CDR2: SGHRS and YFSETQ. CDR3 coding DNA: TGCGCCAGCAGCTCGGGAGACTCAGATACGCAGTATTTT. This codes for CASSSGDSDTQYF. Looking up the rest from reference TRBV5-1 and TRBJ2-3 gives the full variable domain: KAGVTQTPRYLIKTRGQQVTLSCSPISGHRSVSWYQQTPGQGLQFLFEYFSETQRNKGNFPGRFSGRQFSNSRSEMNVSTLELGDSALYLCASSSGDSDTQYFGPGTRLTVL.

This clone was found a few times. The chain joins TRBV7-9 to TRBJ2-3, with a tentative D call TRBD2 (6 bases). The CDR3 loop spans 15 amino acids. V lost 4 bases and J lost 4, with 15 bases in between. Germline CDR1 SEHNR, CDR2 FQNEAQ (reference sequence). The CDR3 nucleotides read TGTGCCAGCAGCTCCTGGAGGGGCGAGTCAGATACGCAGTATTTT. It translates to CASSSWRGESDTQYF.

This clone has just a few counts. The rearrangement uses TRBV10-3 and TRBJ2-2; a weak D match, TRBD1 (5 bases). This CDR3 contains 17 residues. Per germline, CDR1 ENHRY and CDR2 SYGVKD. Trimming pared 6 bases from V and 0 bases from J, leaving 17 bases between. CDR3 loop: CAISRQLQGSNTGELFF. CDR3 nucleotide sequence: TGTGCCATCAGCCGACAGCTCCAAGGGTCGAACACCGGGGAGCTGTTTTTT.

This clone appeared a few times. This sequence joins TRBV6-1 and TRBJ2-1, with TRBD2 identical over 12 bases. There are 16 residues in the CDR3. V trimming: 3 bases; J trimming: 9 bases; junction bases outside the gene matches: 9. Germline-derived CDR1 and CDR2 are MNHNS and SASEGT. The DNA of the CDR3 is TGTGCCAGCAGTGACGAGACTAGCGGGAGCGGCGGTGAGCAGTTCTTC. Its protein product is CASSDETSGSGGEQFF.

In its sample, this clone was seen a few times. The V and J genes are TRBV5-8 and TRBJ1-5, with D possibly being TRBD1 (5 bases). Deletions cut 4 bases from V and 2 bases from J, with 10 bases between. This CDR3 is 14 amino acids long. The germline V gene has CDR1 SGHTS and CDR2 YDEGEE. DNA of the CDR3: TGTGCCAGCAGCCGGGGGTCGGGCAATCAGCCCCAGCATTTT. It encodes CASSRGSGNQPQHF.

V is TRBV28 and J is TRBJ2-3; TRBD2 might be the D (6 bases). V shed 7 bases and J shed 5 bases, with 16 bases lying between them. Looked up from germline, CDR1 is MDHEN and CDR2 is SYDVKM. CDR3 length: 14 residues. CDR3 in DNA: TGTGCCAGCACTCACGAAGGGGAGGTAGATACGCAGTATTTT. Its translation is CASTHEGEVDTQYF.

The chain recombines TRBV6-1 with TRBJ1-6; D is perhaps TRBD1 (6 bases). Germline-derived CDR1 and CDR2 are MNHNS and SASEGT. The length of the CDR3 is 15 residues. V was clipped by 6 bases and J by 6 bases, with 15 bases between them. The CDR3 sequence: CASRILTGTNSPLHF. The CDR3 region has the DNA TGTGCCAGCAGGATACTGACAGGCACTAATTCACCCCTCCACTTT.

This clone was detected only a few times. The chain is built from TRBV14 and TRBJ2-7; no clear D. The V end lost 6 bases, the J end lost 1 base, and 10 bases lay between the germline ends. The germline V gene has CDR1 SGHDN and CDR2 FVKESK. CDR3 length equals 13 residues. CDR3 sequence (DNA): TGTGCCAGCAGTAACACATATTCCTACGAGCAGTACTTC. Its protein product is CASSNTYSYEQYF.

This clone has just a few counts. The V gene is TRBV7-9, the J gene TRBJ2-1; the match to TRBD2 covers 9 bases. V shed 5 bases and J 1 base; nucleotides not matched to a gene: 9. The CDR3 is 17 residues long. CDR1 and CDR2 from the germline V gene are SEHNR and FQNEAQ (reference sequence). As DNA, the CDR3 is TGTGCCAGCAGCCAAATCGAGGGACTAGCTTCCTACAATGAGCAGTTCTTC. The encoded protein is CASSQIEGLASYNEQFF.

The chain uses TRBV5-6 and TRBJ2-5; 9 bases align to TRBD1. Germline V gives CDR1 SGHDT, CDR2 YYEEEE. Trimming took 3 bases from V and 5 from J; bases not matched to a gene: 8. CDR3 length: 15 amino acids. As DNA, the CDR3 is TGTGCCAGCAGCTCCGTGACAGGGGGGCGGGAGACCCAGTACTTC. This sequence encodes CASSSVTGGRETQYF.

This clone was counted only a few times. This rearrangement joins TRBV7-2 to TRBJ1-2, with a weak D call TRBD1 (5 bases). The V and J ends lost 7 bases and 8 bases respectively, with 20 bases between them. The CDR3 runs to 14 residues. The germline V gene has CDR1 SGHTA and CDR2 FQGNSA. In DNA, the CDR3 is TGTGCCAGCACCGGGGGGGAGGGAATACGGGGCTACACCTTC. This sequence encodes CASTGGEGIRGYTF. The full variable domain, its missing parts supplied by reference TRBV7-2 and TRBJ1-2, is GAGVSQSPSNKVTEKGKDVELRCDPISGHTALYWYRQSLGQGLEFLIYFQGNSAPDKSGLPSDRFSAERTGGSVSTLTIQRTQQEDSAVYLCASTGGEGIRGYTFGSGTRLTVV.

This clone was observed a few times. The chain has TRBV7-3 and TRBJ2-2; possibly TRBD1 for D (6 bases). The germline V gene has CDR1 SGHTA and CDR2 FQGTGA. The CDR3 is made up of 14 amino acids. Trimming removed 2 bases from V and 6 bases from J, with 10 bases in between. CDR3 sequence reads: CASSLGGVPGELFF. CDR3 sequence (DNA): TGTGCCAGCAGCTTAGGGGGCGTCCCCGGGGAGCTGTTTTTT.

This clone was observed a handful of times. This rearrangement joins TRBV30 to TRBJ2-2, with D unclear. Germline V gene lookup returns CDR1 GTSNPN and CDR2 SVGIG (reference sequence). V was trimmed by 3 bases and J by 3 bases, leaving 11 bases between them. The CDR3 runs 14 residues. The CDR3, as DNA: TGTGCCTGGAGGGATCGCGGCTACACCGGGGAGCTGTTTTTT. It translates to CAWRDRGYTGELFF.

The genes are TRBV4-3 and TRBJ2-3; perhaps TRBD2 as D (7 bases). The CDR3 spans 18 residues. Germline CDR1 reads LGHNA; CDR2 reads YSLEER. Trimming stripped 0 bases from V and 0 bases from J, with 16 bases between. In nucleotides, the CDR3 is TGCGCCAGCAGCCAAGATGTGGGGGCTAGCGGAAGCACAGATACGCAGTATTTT. Translating gives CASSQDVGASGSTDTQYF.

This clone was seen a handful of times. The CDR3 sequence: CASMRLNTGELFF. The CDR3 DNA reads as TGTGCCAGCATGCGCCTTAACACCGGGGAGCTGTTTTTT. This chain joins TRBV7-8 and TRBJ2-2; D gene ambiguous. Germline loops: CDR1 SGHVS, CDR2 FQNEAQ. Trimming removed 7 bases from V and 2 bases from J, with 8 bases in between. The CDR3 totals 13 residues.

This clone was detected only a few times. The chain combines TRBV19 with TRBJ2-7, with TRBD2 matching 10 bases. Trimming cost V 3 bases and J 1 base; bases outside gene matches: 12. The CDR3 sequence is 18 residues long. Germline-derived CDR1 and CDR2 are LNHDA and SQIVND (reference sequence). The CDR3 bases are TGTGCCAGTAGTATCAACCCTAAAGCGGGAGGGTGTTCCTACGAGCAGTACTTC. This sequence encodes CASSINPKAGGCSYEQYF.

This sequence joins TRBV9 and TRBJ1-5; 7 positions agree with TRBD1. The germline V gene has CDR1 SGDLS and CDR2 YYNGEE. V gave up 3 bases and J gave up 9 bases; unmatched junction bases: 9. The CDR3 sequence is 14 residues long. CDR3 amino acids: CASSGRDSSAPQHF. CDR3 nucleotide sequence: TGTGCCAGCAGCGGCCGGGACAGCTCGGCGCCCCAGCATTTT.

This clone has only a few counts. The rearrangement links TRBV6-6 to TRBJ2-7, with 8 nucleotides matching TRBD1. V lost 6 bases to trimming and J lost 9 bases; unmatched junction nucleotides: 7. The CDR3 consists of 12 residues. Germline V gene sequence: CDR1 MNHNY, CDR2 SVGAGI (reference sequence). CDR3 nucleotides: TGTGCCAGCAGACACGACAGGGGTACGCAGTACTTC. This encodes CASRHDRGTQYF.

The chain has TRBV5-1 and TRBJ2-7, with 7 nucleotides matching TRBD2. The CDR3 loop spans 14 amino acids. The V gene's germline CDR1 is SGHRS and CDR2 YFSETQ. V lost 7 bases and J lost 4; bases outside the gene matches: 11. Here the CDR3 DNA reads TGCGCCAGCGGGATCGGCGGGAGTGGTTACGAGCAGTACTTC. As protein: CASGIGGSGYEQYF.

The gene calls are TRBV7-2 and TRBJ2-1, with 16 positions matching TRBD2. Trimming cost V 3 bases and J 15 bases; bases outside gene matches: 8. The CDR3 consists of 15 residues. Germline-derived CDR1 and CDR2 are SGHTA and FQGNSA. The CDR3 spells CASSFPGTSGRVGFF. As DNA, the CDR3 is TGTGCCAGCAGCTTCCCCGGGACTAGCGGGAGGGTGGGGTTCTTC.